These 4 T cell receptor beta chains originate from one sample sequenced in a study of blood T cell repertoires in COVID-19. This table comes from immunoSEQ multiplex PCR, and its TCRdb copy is limited to in-frame clones, with some not included. Of over 90,000 clones listed, about nine tenths are singletons. The sequenced material came from peripheral blood. Source of these receptors: an older woman with acute or convalescent COVID-19.

This chain joins TRBV21-1 and TRBJ1-5; the tabulated D call, TRBD1, remains unverified against the DNA. TRBV21-1 is a pseudogene. This CDR3 has 16 amino acids. This CDR3 reads CASSKVGDTGHQPQHF. For the CDR3, the DNA is TGTGCCAGCAGCAAAGTGGGGGACACGGGCCATCAGCCCCAGCATTTT.

The chain is built from TRBV28 and TRBJ1-2; no clear D. This CDR3 has 14 amino acids. Trimming left V 7 bases short and J 6 bases short, with 18 bases between. Germline V gene lookup returns CDR1 MDHEN and CDR2 SYDVKM. In nucleotides, the CDR3 is TGTGCCAGCAATACCCCCAGGAGGAGAGATGGCTACACCTTC. This codes for CASNTPRRRDGYTF.

This chain links TRBV2 with TRBJ2-7, with 7 bases lining up with TRBD2. With 9 bases clipped from V and 2 bases from J, the junction kept 4 bases outside the gene matches. The length of the CDR3 is 12 residues. Germline CDR1 reads SNHLY; CDR2 reads FYNNEI. The CDR3 region is CARGTTPYEQYF. In DNA, the CDR3 is TGTGCCAGGGGGACTACCCCCTACGAGCAGTACTTC.

The J gene is TRBJ1-1, the V gene TRBV19; possibly TRBD1 for D (6 bases). The CDR3 consists of 16 residues. From germline, CDR1 is LNHDA and CDR2 SQIVND (reference sequence). Trimming stripped 5 bases from V and 1 base from J, with 17 bases between. The CDR3 DNA sequence: TGTGCCAGTAGTCCGGGGCAGGGGTTCCAGAACACTGAAGCTTTCTTT. It translates to CASSPGQGFQNTEAFF.